A selection of T cell receptor beta chains follows, all from one sample in a study of glioma-infiltrating T cells. TCRdb used MiXCR to reprocess the multiplex PCR reads, holding one entry per CDR3 protein. The sample has 300,000 to 450,000 distinct CDR3 sequences; roughly two fifths are singletons. The material sequenced was glioma tissue, nonneoplastic brain tissue, or PBMCs (not recorded which). These receptors all come from a human donor with low-grade glioma or glioblastoma, undergoing nonglioma brain surgery, or in good health (not recorded which). CDR3s include the opening cysteine and the closing phenylalanine or tryptophan. A D gene is named only where the DNA matches it firmly. Some rows mark clone size as missing; the rest say once, few, many or name a class of expanded clone.

d_call	v_call	j_call	clone_size	cdr3_aa	cdr3_nt
NA	TRBV27	TRBJ2-5	many	CASSAARYRETQYF	TGTGCCAGCAGTGCCGCCCGCTATCGAGAGACCCAGTACTTC
NA	TRBV7-2	TRBJ1-2	NA	CASSGARSEVYGYTF	TGTGCCAGCAGCGGGGCCAGGTCTGAGGTCTATGGCTACACCTTC
NA	TRBV7-2	TRBJ2-2	NA	CASSQVALSYTGEPFF	TGTGCCAGCAGCCAGGTAGCCCTCAGCTACACCGGGGAGCCGTTTTTT
TRBD1	TRBV6-2/TRBV6-3	TRBJ2-5	many	CASSYRQGALETQYF	TGTGCCAGCAGTTATCGACAGGGGGCCTTAGAGACCCAGTACTTC
NA	TRBV6-1	TRBJ2-3	NA	CASLRGNVKSTDTQYF	TGTGCCAGCCTCCGAGGGAATGTTAAAAGCACAGATACGCAGTATTTT
TRBD2	TRBV3-1	TRBJ2-1	NA	CASSPPRALAGGQYNEQFF	TGTGCCAGCAGCCCCCCGAGGGCCCTAGCGGGAGGGCAATACAATGAGCAGTTCTTC
NA	TRBV20-1	TRBJ2-2	few	CSALGSRNTGELFF	TGCAGTGCTCTGGGTAGCAGGAACACCGGGGAGCTGTTTTTT
TRBD2	TRBV24-1	TRBJ2-1	NA	CATTSTSGGGNEQFF	TGTGCCACCACAAGTACTAGCGGAGGGGGGAATGAGCAGTTCTTC
NA	TRBV7-2	TRBJ2-5	NA	CASSLPRKETQYF	TGTGCCAGCAGCTTACCTAGGAAAGAGACCCAGTACTTC
NA	TRBV7-8	TRBJ2-1	NA	CASSSKGDWDNEQFF	TGTGCCAGCAGCTCGAAGGGGGATTGGGACAATGAGCAGTTCTTC
NA	TRBV7-9	TRBJ2-4	NA	CASSLTIQAKNIQYF	TGTGCCAGCAGCTTGACCATACAAGCCAAAAACATTCAGTACTTC
NA	TRBV7-8	TRBJ1-6	NA	CASSFYQGGVNSPLHF	TGTGCCAGCAGCTTTTATCAGGGTGGCGTTAATTCACCCCTCCACTTT
TRBD2	TRBV14	TRBJ2-1	many	CASSQEGRRLASLDEQFF	TGTGCCAGCAGCCAAGAAGGCAGGCGACTAGCATCGTTGGATGAGCAGTTCTTC
TRBD1	TRBV7-9	TRBJ2-5	NA	CASSSGQQETQNF	TGTGCCAGCAGCTCGGGACAGCAAGAGACCCAGAACTTC
NA	TRBV18	TRBJ2-7	NA	CASSTGTTGSEQYF	TGTGCCAGCTCAACAGGGACTACAGGTTCCGAGCAGTACTTC
NA	TRBV2	TRBJ1-1	few	CASIRVQNTEAFF	TGTGCCAGCATCCGAGTTCAGAACACTGAAGCTTTCTTT
NA	TRBV7-9	TRBJ2-1	NA	CASSLKFNEQFF	TGTGCCAGCAGCTTAAAGTTCAATGAGCAGTTCTTC
TRBD1	TRBV4-1	TRBJ2-7	NA	CASSQEPPGTVNSYEQYF	TGCGCCAGCAGCCAAGAGCCCCCCGGGACAGTAAACTCCTACGAGCAGTACTTC
TRBD2	TRBV20-1	TRBJ2-1	few	CSARPKGIAGGPSYNEQFF	TGCAGTGCTAGACCAAAAGGAATAGCGGGAGGGCCCTCCTACAATGAGCAGTTCTTC
NA	TRBV5-1	TRBJ2-7	NA	CASSFKNHREATYEQYF	TGCGCCAGCAGCTTCAAGAACCACAGGGAGGCGACCTACGAGCAGTACTTC
NA	TRBV14	TRBJ2-5	NA	CASSRDDLGTQYF	TGTGCCAGCAGCAGGGACGATCTTGGGACCCAGTACTTC
NA	TRBV18	TRBJ2-1	NA	CASSPRSGAGSYNEQFF	TGTGCCAGCTCACCGAGATCAGGGGCAGGGTCCTACAATGAGCAGTTCTTC
NA	TRBV4-3	TRBJ2-3	many	CASSQEGGEGTQYF	TGCGCCAGCAGCCAAGAAGGGGGGGAGGGTACGCAGTATTTT
NA	TRBV20-1	TRBJ2-7	NA	CSARDGGNRYF	TGCAGTGCTAGAGATGGTGGTAATAGATACTTC
NA	TRBV20-1	TRBJ2-1	NA	CSAREPNRGPLYNEQFF	TGCAGTGCTAGAGAACCCAATAGAGGACCCCTCTACAATGAGCAGTTCTTC
TRBD2	TRBV6-1	TRBJ2-1	NA	CASSPPPLAGGYNEQFF	TGTGCCAGCAGTCCCCCCCCATTAGCGGGAGGATACAATGAGCAGTTCTTC
NA	TRBV12-5	TRBJ2-5	few	CASGLGTSQETQYF	TGTGCTAGTGGTTTAGGAACTAGCCAAGAGACCCAGTACTTC
TRBD1	TRBV28	TRBJ1-2	few	CASSFSDRGPGGYTF	TGTGCCAGCAGTTTTTCGGACAGGGGGCCGGGTGGCTACACCTTC
NA	TRBV18	TRBJ1-1	NA	CASSRSGPNMNTEAFF	TGTGCCAGCTCACGAAGCGGCCCGAACATGAACACTGAAGCTTTCTTT
NA	TRBV20-1	TRBJ2-7	NA	CSAREGSLGEQYF	TGCAGTGCTAGAGAGGGTAGCTTGGGCGAGCAGTACTTC
NA	TRBV20-1	TRBJ1-5	many	CSARRPSNQPQHF	TGCAGTGCTAGACGCCCCTCCAATCAGCCCCAGCATTTT
NA	TRBV27	TRBJ1-2	many	CASNQLVPEYGYTF	TGTGCCAGCAACCAGCTAGTCCCGGAATATGGCTACACCTTC
NA	TRBV4-1	TRBJ2-5	NA	CASSQPILDEQYF	TGCGCCAGCAGCCAACCAATCCTCGATGAGCAGTACTTC
NA	TRBV27	TRBJ2-1	NA	CASSLVGFSSYNKQFF	TGTGCCAGCAGTTTAGTCGGGTTCAGCTCCTACAATAAGCAGTTCTTC
TRBD1	TRBV7-9	TRBJ1-1	NA	CASSSTGVATKAFF	TGTGCCAGCAGCTCGACAGGGGTGGCCACTAAAGCTTTCTTT
NA	TRBV28	TRBJ1-1	many	CASSFGPKAFF	TGTGCCAGCAGCTTCGGGCCCAAGGCTTTCTTT
NA	TRBV5-6	TRBJ2-7	NA	CASSLERRNYEQYF	TGTGCCAGCAGCTTGGAGCGTAGGAACTACGAGCAGTACTTC
NA	TRBV4-2	TRBJ1-5	NA	CASSQVPVGTPNQPQHF	TGTGCCAGCAGCCAAGTACCGGTTGGCACCCCAAATCAGCCCCAGCATTTT
NA	TRBV28	TRBJ2-3	few	CASSYGGAGSQGSQYF	TGTGCCAGCAGTTACGGCGGAGCGGGCTCGCAAGGATCGCAGTATTTT
NA	TRBV4-3	TRBJ2-7	NA	CASSQEYRYHPYEQYF	TGCGCCAGCAGCCAAGAATACAGATACCATCCCTACGAGCAGTACTTC
NA	TRBV6-1	TRBJ2-1	NA	CASGQITYEQFF	TGTGCCTCCGGACAGATAACCTATGAGCAGTTCTTC
TRBD1	TRBV6-5	TRBJ2-3	NA	CASSWGYTGVIRNTDTQYF	TGTGCCAGCAGTTGGGGGTACACAGGGGTAATAAGAAACACAGATACGCAGTATTTT
TRBD1	TRBV20-1	TRBJ2-5	NA	CSAVTTGVETQYF	TGCAGTGCTGTTACCACAGGGGTAGAGACCCAGTACTTC
NA	TRBV14	TRBJ1-2	NA	CASSQGADYGYTF	TGTGCCAGCAGCCAAGGGGCAGACTATGGCTACACCTTC
TRBD1	TRBV28	TRBJ1-2	few	CASKGGGALGYTF	TGTGCCAGCAAGGGAGGGGGCGCACTTGGCTACACCTTC
NA	TRBV7-2	TRBJ1-5	NA	CASSTDPSQPQHF	TGCGCCAGCAGCACCGACCCGTCTCAGCCCCAGCATTTT
TRBD1	TRBV29-1	TRBJ2-5	NA	CSVDDRDETQYF	TGCAGCGTTGATGACAGGGATGAGACCCAGTACTTC
NA	TRBV19	TRBJ1-3	few	CASSPGLRNTIYF	TGTGCCAGTAGCCCGGGACTAAGAAACACCATATATTTT
NA	TRBV28	TRBJ1-1	many	CASRLIGGTEAFF	TGTGCCAGCAGACTAATCGGTGGCACTGAAGCTTTCTTT
NA	TRBV27	TRBJ2-2	NA	CASSPILRGGELFF	TGTGCCAGCAGTCCCATTCTCAGAGGCGGGGAGCTGTTTTTT
TRBD1	TRBV4-1	TRBJ1-2	NA	CASSSQGQNYGYTF	TGCGCCAGCAGCTCCCAGGGACAGAACTATGGCTACACCTTC
NA	TRBV7-3	TRBJ1-1	NA	CASSSAGSPEAFF	TGTGCCAGCAGCTCCGCCGGGAGTCCTGAAGCTTTCTTT
NA	TRBV28	TRBJ2-5	many	CASRPTQGYQETQYF	TGTGCCAGCAGGCCGACTCAGGGGTACCAAGAGACCCAGTACTTC
TRBD1	TRBV28	TRBJ2-7	NA	CASRPRTGSRRRSYEQYF	TGTGCCAGCAGACCTAGGACAGGGTCGCGGAGGAGATCCTACGAGCAGTACTTC